Following are 29 T cell receptor beta chains from one sample sequenced in a study of molecular identifiers for immune sequencing clone quantification. TCRdb redid the calling of the PCR reads with MiXCR, one entry per CDR3 protein. Seen here are about 510,000 distinct CDR3 sequences, about a fifth observed once, and the top ten hold about 0.8%. Material: naive CD8+ T cells from blood, with Jurkat cell RNA spiked in. Subset here: FACS-sorted CD8+CD4-CCR7+CD45RA+ naive T cells. All receptors derive from a human donor in good health. Some libraries in this study had Jurkat cell RNA spiked in.

Points on this clonotype: This may arise from a read error, as a much more abundant clone is one base away. V is TRBV4-3 and J is TRBJ2-7, with TRBD2 matching over 9 bases. Germline CDR1 and CDR2: LGHNA and YSLEER. The CDR3 totals 16 residues. CDR3 sequence (DNA): TGCGCCAGCCGCCAAGATTCGGGGCGGGGGGGCAACGAGCAGTACTTC. Protein: CASRQDSGRGGNEQYF.

Of note for this clonotype: One base away lies a much larger clone, so this may be a sequencing read error. The chain couples TRBV27 to TRBJ2-7, with D tentatively TRBD1 (6 bases). The germline V gene encodes CDR1 MNHEY and CDR2 SMNVEV (reference sequence). The CDR3 runs 14 residues. This chain's CDR3 is CASSLDRSHYERYF. The CDR3 DNA follows: TGTGCCAGCAGTTTAGACAGGAGCCACTACGAGCGGTACTTC.

This clonotype was detected ten times or more. The J gene is TRBJ2-7, the V gene TRBV20-1; TRBD1 matches 7 bases. CDR3 length: 13 amino acids. V trimming: 6 bases; J trimming: 1 base; junction bases outside the gene matches: 6. Germline V CDR1 and CDR2: DFQATT, SNEGSKA (reference sequence). The chain's CDR3 is CSASTGWSYEQYF. In DNA form, the CDR3 reads TGCAGTGCCTCGACAGGGTGGTCCTACGAGCAGTACTTC.

This clonotype was counted many times. This chain joins TRBV5-5 and TRBJ1-3; D is unclear. Trimming removed 2 bases from V and 0 bases from J, with 12 bases in between. The CDR3 totals 16 residues. Germline V lookup: CDR1 SGHKS, CDR2 YYEKEE (reference sequence). The CDR3 loop is CASSFLHGLSGNTIYF. In DNA, the CDR3 is TGTGCCAGCAGCTTCCTGCACGGCCTCTCTGGAAACACCATATATTTT.

In this sample, this clonotype turned up many times. J is TRBJ1-6 and V is TRBV4-3, with D possibly TRBD1 on 5 matching bases. CDR3 length equals 16 residues. In germline, CDR1 is LGHNA, CDR2 YSLEER. V lost 0 bases, J lost 5 bases, and 11 bases lay in between. In DNA, the CDR3 is TGCGCCAGCAGCCAAGATCGGGGACTGAATAATTCACCCCTCCACTTT. Translated, it gives CASSQDRGLNNSPLHF.

This clonotype was counted many times. The chain recombines TRBV12-3 or TRBV12-4 with TRBJ2-7; no clear D. The CDR3 totals 15 residues. Trimming pared 0 bases from V and 0 bases from J, leaving 9 bases between. CDR3 in DNA: TGTGCCAGCAGTTTAGCTCCGGCCAGCTCCTACGAGCAGTACTTC. Its protein product is CASSLAPASSYEQYF.

In its sample, this clonotype was seen many times. This chain links TRBV7-9 with TRBJ2-7; D is perhaps TRBD1 or TRBD2 (5 bases each). Germline assignment: CDR1 SEHNR and CDR2 FQNEAQ (reference sequence). The V end lost 8 bases, the J end lost 4 bases, and 15 bases lay between the germline ends. The CDR3 has 13 residues. Here the CDR3 reads CASQGEGLYEQYF. The CDR3 DNA follows: TGTGCCAGCCAGGGCGAGGGATTGTACGAGCAGTACTTC.

This clonotype was recorded a few times. J is TRBJ2-1 and V is TRBV6-5; a weak D match, TRBD2 (5 bases). The CDR3 covers 16 residues. With 5 bases removed from V and 3 bases from J, the gap between germline ends came to 17 bases. CDR1 is MNHEY and CDR2 is SVGAGI in the germline V gene. The CDR3 DNA reads as TGTGCCAGCAGTCCCTATGACCGCGGAGGCTACAATGAGCAGTTCTTC. Protein sequence: CASSPYDRGGYNEQFF.

In this sample, this clonotype turned up many times. This chain links TRBV6-2 or TRBV6-3 with TRBJ2-7, with D possibly matching TRBD1 (5 bases). Germline V gene data show CDR1 as MNHEY and CDR2 as SVGEGT. The CDR3 contains 13 residues. V shed 0 bases and J shed 3 bases, with 6 bases lying between them. The CDR3 reads CASSYSGVYEQYF. CDR3 nucleotides: TGTGCCAGCAGTTACTCAGGGGTCTACGAGCAGTACTTC.

A word on this clonotype: This may be a read error, as it is one base from a much larger clone. V gene TRBV12-3 or TRBV12-4 combines with J gene TRBJ2-3; D may be TRBD2 (7 bases). This CDR3 region has 14 residues. The V end was cut by 5 bases, the J end by 4 bases, with 13 bases between. As DNA, the CDR3 is TGTGCCAGCAGTCCGGGGGGCGAGGCAGATACGCAGTATTTT. This gives the protein CASSPGGEADTQYF.

A remark on this clonotype: With a much larger clone just one base away, this may be a read error. The V call is TRBV27, the J call TRBJ2-1, with D hard to call. The CDR3 covers 13 residues. Germline assignment: CDR1 MNHEY and CDR2 SMNVEV (reference sequence). Written as DNA, the CDR3 is TGTGCCGGCAGCCGGACCGAAAGACATGAGCAGTTCTTC. Its protein product is CAGSRTERHEQFF.

The rearrangement links TRBV6-5 to TRBJ1-2, with TRBD1 matching over 7 bases. The CDR3 spans 15 residues. Trimming cost V 5 bases and J 6 bases; bases outside gene matches: 12. Germline V lookup: CDR1 MNHEY, CDR2 SVGAGI. The CDR3 protein is CASSNDRVGINGYTF. DNA of the CDR3: TGTGCCAGCAGTAACGACAGGGTCGGGATTAATGGCTACACCTTC.

In regard to this clonotype: One base away lies a much larger clone, so this may be a sequencing read error. The gene calls are TRBV4-1 and TRBJ1-5; D call uncertain. V lost 1 base and J lost 6, with 19 bases in between. The CDR3 extends over 17 amino acids. CDR1 is MGHRA, CDR2 YSYEKL, per germline. The CDR3 region is CASSQALHGEMGQPQHF. CDR3 bases: TGCGCCAGCAGCCAAGCTCTTCACGGGGAAATGGGTCAGCCCCAGCATTTT.

Only a few counts were recorded for this clonotype. V usage is TRBV3-1 and J usage is TRBJ2-2; D not certain. Germline V gene lookup returns CDR1 LGHDT and CDR2 YNNKEL (reference sequence). The length of the CDR3 is 16 residues. The V gene lost 0 bases and the J gene lost 3 bases, with 11 bases spanning the gap. CDR3 protein: CASSQDRLFDTGELFF. In DNA, the CDR3 is TGTGCCAGCAGCCAAGACAGGTTATTTGACACCGGGGAGCTGTTTTTT.

Notes on this clonotype: An end of the junction does not agree with germline; a read error may underlie this. The chain employs TRBV30 and TRBJ1-5; the D gene is possibly TRBD1 (5 bases). Germline loops: CDR1 GTSNPN, CDR2 SVGIG (reference sequence). The CDR3 covers 14 residues. The CDR3 nucleotides are TGTGTCTGGAGTGTAGGGCAGGGTTTACAGCCCCAGCATTTT. It translates to CVWSVGQGLQPQHF.

Many counts were recorded for this clonotype. V usage is TRBV11-2 and J usage is TRBJ2-3; a weak D match, TRBD2 (5 bases). Trimming took off 1 base at V and 1 base at J, with 15 bases between the two ends. The CDR3 is 17 residues long. Germline CDR1 and CDR2: SGHAT and FQNNGV. The DNA for the CDR3 is TGTGCCAGCAGCTTAGGGGGAGCCCCAGTGCGCACAGATACGCAGTATTTT. Translating it yields CASSLGGAPVRTDTQYF.

As regards this clonotype: This CDR3 fails to terminate in the conserved phenylalanine or tryptophan, so it likely reflects a read error. CDR3 in amino acids: CASSAAGYEQYL. The CDR3 DNA follows: TGTGCCAGCAGTGCCGCAGGGTACGAGCAGTACCTC. J is TRBJ2-7 and V is TRBV27; D is perhaps TRBD1 (5 bases). The CDR3 is made up of 12 amino acids. The V gene's germline CDR1 is MNHEY and CDR2 SMNVEV (reference sequence). V was clipped by 5 bases and J by 4 bases, with 9 bases between them.

This clonotype was seen a few times. The chain links TRBV2 to TRBJ2-4; D is perhaps TRBD2 (7 bases). CDR1 is SNHLY, CDR2 FYNNEI, per germline. Trimming removed 5 bases from V and 0 bases from J, with 20 bases in between. The CDR3 has 18 residues. The DNA of the CDR3 is TGTGCCAGCAGTCACGGCGGGGGCGGGGGACGAGCCAAAAACATTCAGTACTTC. Protein sequence: CASSHGGGGGRAKNIQYF.

This clonotype has ten or more counts. Sequence at one end of the junction differs from germline and may be a read error. V gene TRBV14 combines with J gene TRBJ2-7; D ambiguous. The CDR3 extends over 14 amino acids. Germline V gene data show CDR1 as SGHDN and CDR2 as FVKESK. In nucleotides, the CDR3 is TGCGCCAGCAGCCAAGATTGGGGTAGCTACGAGCAGTACTTC. Its translation: CASSQDWGSYEQYF.

The V and J genes are TRBV7-9 and TRBJ2-1; 9 bases agree with TRBD2. The CDR3 is 15 amino acids. The J segment lost 7 bases and the V segment lost 5 bases, leaving 9 bases of the junction unmatched. The germline gives CDR1 SEHNR, CDR2 FQNEAQ (reference sequence). This CDR3 is CASSHSGLAFNEQFF. The CDR3 DNA follows: TGTGCCAGCAGCCATTCGGGACTAGCATTTAATGAGCAGTTCTTC.

In this sample, this clonotype turned up a few times. The V call is TRBV4-1, the J call TRBJ1-4; weak D call: TRBD1 (6 bases). V shed 1 base and J shed 8 bases, with 14 bases lying between them. The CDR3 loop spans 15 amino acids. Germline V gene lookup returns CDR1 MGHRA and CDR2 YSYEKL. In DNA form, the CDR3 reads TGCGCCAGCAGCCAAGCTTACAGGGAAAGGGAAAAACTGTTTTTT. This gives the protein CASSQAYREREKLFF.

This chain connects TRBV4-3 to TRBJ2-1; D might be TRBD1 or TRBD2, each matching 7 bases. Germline-derived CDR1 and CDR2 are LGHNA and YSLEER. V lost 4 bases and J 5 bases, leaving 18 bases between the germline ends. This CDR3 contains 16 residues. CDR3 sequence (DNA): TGCGCCAGCAGCCCTGCGCGACAGGGACTAAACAATGAGCAGTTCTTC. Translated, it gives CASSPARQGLNNEQFF.

This clonotype was seen repeatedly, ten times or more. V usage is TRBV12-3 or TRBV12-4 and J usage is TRBJ1-6; possible D gene TRBD1, 6 bases. The CDR3 is 16 residues long. The germline V and J ends were trimmed by 6 bases and 7 bases, with 19 bases remaining between them. CDR3 residues: CASSFHPGDQNSPLHF. The CDR3, as DNA: TGTGCCAGCAGCTTTCATCCAGGGGATCAGAATTCACCCCTCCACTTT.

This clonotype came up a few times. The conserved phenylalanine or tryptophan normally closing the CDR3 is absent here, so this likely arose from a read error. The chain recombines TRBV28 with TRBJ1-4; maybe TRBD1 (5 bases). Germline CDR1 reads MDHEN; CDR2 reads SYDVKM. The CDR3 runs 12 residues. V was pared by 5 bases and J by 7 bases, with 8 bases between. Here the CDR3 reads CASSRGSEKLFL. The CDR3 DNA reads as TGTGCCAGCAGTCGGGGGAGTGAAAAACTGTTTTTA.

The chain combines TRBV7-9 with TRBJ2-1; D is tentatively TRBD1 or TRBD2 (5 bases each). The CDR3 is 11 amino acids. The V end was cut by 4 bases, the J end by 9 bases, with 7 bases between. Germline V lookup: CDR1 SEHNR, CDR2 FQNEAQ (reference sequence). CDR3 DNA sequence: TGTGCCAGCAGCTGGGGGTTTGAGCAGTTCTTC. Translation gives CASSWGFEQFF.

The chain is built from TRBV15 and TRBJ2-1, with 7 bases identical to TRBD2. V was pared by 0 bases and J by 5 bases, with 13 bases of the junction left unmatched. The CDR3 is made up of 18 amino acids. In germline, CDR1 is LNHNV, CDR2 YYDKDF (reference sequence). CDR3 DNA: TGTGCCACCAGCAGAGAATTCCCCCGGCTAGCGGAACACAATGAGCAGTTCTTC. This gives the protein CATSREFPRLAEHNEQFF.

This clonotype was recorded at least ten times. The genes are TRBV15 and TRBJ2-1; either TRBD1 or TRBD2 may supply D (6 bases each). The CDR3 is made up of 14 amino acids. V was clipped by 8 bases and J by 5 bases, with 16 bases between them. CDR1 is LNHNV, CDR2 YYDKDF, per germline (reference sequence). CDR3 in DNA: TGTGCCACCCTTACAGGGAGGTCTAACAATGAGCAGTTCTTC. Protein product: CATLTGRSNNEQFF.

The sample holds many counts of this clonotype. This chain uses TRBV20-1 with TRBJ2-7, with 11 bases aligning to TRBD2. The germline CDR1 and CDR2 sequences are DFQATT and SNEGSKA (reference sequence). V lost 3 bases and J lost 2; bases outside the gene matches: 6. The CDR3 consists of 15 residues. The CDR3 nucleotides read TGCAGTGCTAGGGAATTAGCGGGAGGGACCTACGAGCAGTACTTC. Residues: CSARELAGGTYEQYF.

This clonotype has a handful of counts. This rearrangement joins TRBV6-5 to TRBJ2-2; D is unclear. There are 15 residues in the CDR3. Germline CDR1 reads MNHEY; CDR2 reads SVGAGI. V lost 7 bases to trimming and J lost 0 bases, with 12 bases between them. The CDR3 sequence is CASTLALPNTGELFF. The CDR3 DNA sequence: TGTGCCAGCACTTTAGCACTACCGAACACCGGGGAGCTGTTTTTT.